This T cell receptor (beta chain) emerged from a study of cytomegalovirus exposure and HLA in healthy donors. The primer mix had 60 Vbeta and 13 Jbeta primers. Only in-frame clones appear in the TCRdb table, and some are missing; sequencing was by immunoSEQ multiplex PCR. The table has 170,000 or so clones, 84% seen once. In its sample, this clone was seen a few times. V lost 2 bases and J lost 7, with 12 bases in between. This CDR3 is 14 amino acids long. Germline values: CDR1 MNHNS, CDR2 SASEGT. This rearrangement joins TRBV6-1 to TRBJ1-5; weak D call: TRBD1 (5 bases). The clonotype comes from a boy between 2 and 10 years old in good health and CMV-seronegative. Sequences were obtained from PBMCs. CDR3 region: CASSESQDWQPQHF. CDR3 DNA sequence: TGTGCCAGCAGTGAATCACAGGATTGGCAGCCCCAGCATTTT.